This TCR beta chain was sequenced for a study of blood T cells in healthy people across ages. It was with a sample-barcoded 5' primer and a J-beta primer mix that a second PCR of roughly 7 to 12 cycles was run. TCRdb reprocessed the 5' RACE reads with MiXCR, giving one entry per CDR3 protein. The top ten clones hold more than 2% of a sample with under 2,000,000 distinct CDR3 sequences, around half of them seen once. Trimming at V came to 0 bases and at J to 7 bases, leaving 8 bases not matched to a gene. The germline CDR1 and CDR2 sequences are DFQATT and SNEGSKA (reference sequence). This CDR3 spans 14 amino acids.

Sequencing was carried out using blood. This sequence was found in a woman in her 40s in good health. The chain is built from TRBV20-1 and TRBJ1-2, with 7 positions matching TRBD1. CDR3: CSARDSGGMGGYTF. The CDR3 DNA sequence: TGCAGTGCTAGAGATTCAGGGGGGATGGGTGGCTACACCTTC.